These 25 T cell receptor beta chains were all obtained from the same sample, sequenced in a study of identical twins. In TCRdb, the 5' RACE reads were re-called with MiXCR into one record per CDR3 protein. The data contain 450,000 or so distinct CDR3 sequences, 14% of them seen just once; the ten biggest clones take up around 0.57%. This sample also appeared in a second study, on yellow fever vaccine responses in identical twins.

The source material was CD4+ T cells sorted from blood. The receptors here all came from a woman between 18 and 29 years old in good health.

CDR3 DNA sequence: TGTGCCAGCAGCCAAGGTTGGTCAGGGGAGTACGAGCAGTACTTC. This sequence encodes CASSQGWSGEYEQYF. The V gene is TRBV3-1, the J gene TRBJ2-7, with a weak D call TRBD1 (6 bases). The CDR3 is 15 residues long. With 1 base removed from V and 4 bases from J, the gap between germline ends came to 14 bases. The germline V gene encodes CDR1 LGHDT and CDR2 YNNKEL (reference sequence).

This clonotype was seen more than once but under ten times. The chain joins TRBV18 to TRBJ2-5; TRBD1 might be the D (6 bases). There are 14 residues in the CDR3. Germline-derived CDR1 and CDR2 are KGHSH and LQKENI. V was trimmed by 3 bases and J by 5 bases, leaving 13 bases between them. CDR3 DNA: TGTGCCAGCTCACCTAGACAGGATACGGAGACCCAGTACTTC. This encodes CASSPRQDTETQYF.

This chain's CDR3 is CAWSVSLREQYF. In nucleotides, the CDR3 is TGTGCCTGGAGTGTGTCTTTACGAGAGCAGTACTTC. V and J are TRBV30 and TRBJ2-7; the D is unclear. The V and J ends lost 0 bases and 7 bases respectively, with 10 bases between them. The CDR3 length is 12 residues. Germline lookup yields CDR1 GTSNPN and CDR2 SVGIG (reference sequence).

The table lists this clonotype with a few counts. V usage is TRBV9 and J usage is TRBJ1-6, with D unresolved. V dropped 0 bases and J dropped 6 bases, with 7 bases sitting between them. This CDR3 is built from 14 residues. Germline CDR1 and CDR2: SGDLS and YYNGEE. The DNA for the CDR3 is TGTGCCAGCAGCGTAGGATCGAGTAATTCACCCCTCCACTTT. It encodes CASSVGSSNSPLHF.

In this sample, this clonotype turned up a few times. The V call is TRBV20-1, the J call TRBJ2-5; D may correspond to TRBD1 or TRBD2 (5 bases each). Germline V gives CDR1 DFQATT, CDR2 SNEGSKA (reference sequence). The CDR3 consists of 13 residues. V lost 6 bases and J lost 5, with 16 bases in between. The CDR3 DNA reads TGCAGTGCCCCGGGGACCTCGGGGGAGACCCAGTACTTC. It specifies CSAPGTSGETQYF.

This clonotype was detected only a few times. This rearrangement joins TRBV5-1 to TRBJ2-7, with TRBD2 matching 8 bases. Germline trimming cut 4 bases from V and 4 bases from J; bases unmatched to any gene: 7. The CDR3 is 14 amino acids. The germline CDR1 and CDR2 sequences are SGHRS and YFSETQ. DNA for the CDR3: TGCGCCAGCAGCGGCGCGGGGGGACCATACGAGCAGTACTTC. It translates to CASSGAGGPYEQYF.

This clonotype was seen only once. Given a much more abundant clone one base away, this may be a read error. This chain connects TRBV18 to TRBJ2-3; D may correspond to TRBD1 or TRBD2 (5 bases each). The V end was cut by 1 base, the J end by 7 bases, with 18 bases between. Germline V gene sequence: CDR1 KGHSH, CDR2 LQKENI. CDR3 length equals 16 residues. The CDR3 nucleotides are TGTGCCAGCTCACCACAACTAGTGGGGGAGCGTAATACGCAGTATTTT. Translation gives CASSPQLVGERNTQYF.

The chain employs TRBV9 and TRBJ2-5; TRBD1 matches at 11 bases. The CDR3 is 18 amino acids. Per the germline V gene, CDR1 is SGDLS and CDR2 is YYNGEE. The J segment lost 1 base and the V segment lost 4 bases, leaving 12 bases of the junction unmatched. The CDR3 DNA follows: TGTGCCAGCAGCCTTCGAACCGGGGGACAGGGGGTCCAAGAGACCCAGTACTTC. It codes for CASSLRTGGQGVQETQYF.

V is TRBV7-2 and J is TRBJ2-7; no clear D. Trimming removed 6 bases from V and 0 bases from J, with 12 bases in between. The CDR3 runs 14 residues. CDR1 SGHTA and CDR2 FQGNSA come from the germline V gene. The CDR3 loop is CASRIPGSSYEQYF. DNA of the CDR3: TGTGCCAGCAGGATCCCCGGAAGCTCCTACGAGCAGTACTTC. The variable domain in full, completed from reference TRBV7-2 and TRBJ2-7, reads GAGVSQSPSNKVTEKGKDVELRCDPISGHTALYWYRQSLGQGLEFLIYFQGNSAPDKSGLPSDRFSAERTGGSVSTLTIQRTQQEDSAVYLCASRIPGSSYEQYFGPGTRLTVT.

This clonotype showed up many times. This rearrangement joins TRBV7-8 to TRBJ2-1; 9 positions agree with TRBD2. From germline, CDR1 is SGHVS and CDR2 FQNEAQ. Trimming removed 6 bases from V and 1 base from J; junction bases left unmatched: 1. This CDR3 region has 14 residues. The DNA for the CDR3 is TGTGCCAGCAGTAGCGGGAGTTCCTACAATGAGCAGTTCTTC. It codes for CASSSGSSYNEQFF.

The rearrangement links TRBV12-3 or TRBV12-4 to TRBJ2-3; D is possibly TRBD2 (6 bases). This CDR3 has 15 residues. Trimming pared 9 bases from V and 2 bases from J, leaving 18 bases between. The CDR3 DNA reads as TGTGCCAGTATATTGGCGGGGTCCCCCACAGATACGCAGTATTTT. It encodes CASILAGSPTDTQYF.

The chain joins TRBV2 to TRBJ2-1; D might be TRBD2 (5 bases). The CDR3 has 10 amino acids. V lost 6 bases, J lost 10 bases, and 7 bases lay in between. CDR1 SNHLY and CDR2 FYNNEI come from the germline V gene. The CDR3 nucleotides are TGTGCCAGCAGGACTATAGAGCAGTTCTTC. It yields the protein CASRTIEQFF. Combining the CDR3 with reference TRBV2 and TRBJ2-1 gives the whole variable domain EPEVTQTPSHQVTQMGQEVILRCVPISNHLYFYWYRQILGQKVEFLVSFYNNEISEKSEIFDDQFSVERPDGSNFTLKIRSTKLEDSAMYFCASRTIEQFFGPGTRLTVL.

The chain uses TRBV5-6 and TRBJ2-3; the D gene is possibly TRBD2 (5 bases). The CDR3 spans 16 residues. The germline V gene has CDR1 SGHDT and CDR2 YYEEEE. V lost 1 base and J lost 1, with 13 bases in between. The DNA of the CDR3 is TGTGCCAGCAGCTTGCTTGCGGGCCCCCGCACAGATACGCAGTATTTT. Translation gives CASSLLAGPRTDTQYF.

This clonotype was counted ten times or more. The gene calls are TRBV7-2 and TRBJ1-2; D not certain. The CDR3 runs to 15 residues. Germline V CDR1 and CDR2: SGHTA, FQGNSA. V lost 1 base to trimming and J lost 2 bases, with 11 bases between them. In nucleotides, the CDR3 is TGTGCCAGCAGCTTAGGCCCGGGCTCCAACTATGGCTACACCTTC. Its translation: CASSLGPGSNYGYTF.

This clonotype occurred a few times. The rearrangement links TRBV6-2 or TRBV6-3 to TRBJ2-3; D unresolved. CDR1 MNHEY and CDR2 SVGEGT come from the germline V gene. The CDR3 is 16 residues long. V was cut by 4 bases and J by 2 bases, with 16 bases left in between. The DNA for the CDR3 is TGTGCCAGCAGTTTCGACACCTACTTAGCCACAGATACGCAGTATTTT. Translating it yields CASSFDTYLATDTQYF.

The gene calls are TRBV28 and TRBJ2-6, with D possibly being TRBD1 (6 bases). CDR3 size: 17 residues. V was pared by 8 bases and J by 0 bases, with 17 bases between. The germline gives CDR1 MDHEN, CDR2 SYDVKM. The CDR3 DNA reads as TGTGCCAGCCAAACCTCAGGGGTCCCCTCTGGGGCCAACGTCCTGACTTTC. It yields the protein CASQTSGVPSGANVLTF. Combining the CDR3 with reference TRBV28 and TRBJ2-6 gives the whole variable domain DVKVTQSSRYLVKRTGEKVFLECVQDMDHENMFWYRQDPGLGLRLIYFSYDVKMKEKGDIPEGYSVSREKKERFSLILESASTNQTSMYLCASQTSGVPSGANVLTFGAGSRLTVL.

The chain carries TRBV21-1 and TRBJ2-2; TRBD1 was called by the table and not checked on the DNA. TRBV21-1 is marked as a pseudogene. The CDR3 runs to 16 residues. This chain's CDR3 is CASSTHPGQFTGELFF. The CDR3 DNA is TGTGCCAGCAGCACCCACCCGGGACAATTCACCGGGGAGCTGTTTTTT.

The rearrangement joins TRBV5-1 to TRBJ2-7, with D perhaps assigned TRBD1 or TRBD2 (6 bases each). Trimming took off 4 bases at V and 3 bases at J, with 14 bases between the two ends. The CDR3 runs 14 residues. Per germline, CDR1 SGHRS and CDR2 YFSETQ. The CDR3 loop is CASSPEGGHYEQYF. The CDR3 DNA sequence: TGCGCCAGCAGCCCGGAGGGGGGACACTACGAGCAGTACTTC.

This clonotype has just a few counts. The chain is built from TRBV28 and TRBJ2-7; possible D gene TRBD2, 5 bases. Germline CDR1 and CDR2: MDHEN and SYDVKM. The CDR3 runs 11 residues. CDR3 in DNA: TGTGCTATCCGAGGACTGCGCGAGCAGTACTTC. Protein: CAIRGLREQYF.

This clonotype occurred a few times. The CDR3 coding sequence is TGTGCCAGCAGCTTAGTTGGGGGGCGCGGCAATCAGCCCCAGCATTTT. Amino acids: CASSLVGGRGNQPQHF. This chain connects TRBV7-8 to TRBJ1-5, with D maybe TRBD1 (6 bases). The CDR3 totals 16 residues. The V end was cut by 1 base, the J end by 2 bases, with 12 bases between. Germline V CDR1 and CDR2: SGHVS, FQNEAQ. The entire variable domain, with the rest obtained from reference TRBV7-8 and TRBJ1-5, is as follows: GAGVSQSPRYKVAKRGQDVALRCDPISGHVSLFWYQQALGQGPEFLTYFQNEAQLDKSGLPSDRFFAERPEGSVSTLKIQRTQQEDSAVYLCASSLVGGRGNQPQHFGDGTRLSIL.

The chain's CDR3 is CASSAVGGAGTDTQYF. In DNA, the CDR3 is TGCGCCAGCAGCGCCGTCGGAGGGGCCGGCACAGATACGCAGTATTTT. The rearrangement links TRBV5-1 to TRBJ2-3; TRBD2 is a possible D gene (6 bases). The V gene's germline CDR1 is SGHRS and CDR2 YFSETQ. This CDR3 region has 16 residues. Trimming shortened V by 4 bases and J by 1 base, and 16 bases separated the two germline ends.

The CDR3 here is CSVGTSGSSYNIQYF. CDR3 DNA: TGCAGCGTGGGAACTTCAGGGAGTTCATACAACATTCAGTACTTC. The chain joins TRBV29-1 to TRBJ2-4, with D possibly called TRBD1 or TRBD2 (5 bases each). The germline gives CDR1 SQVTM, CDR2 ANQGSEA. Trimming left V 6 bases short and J 7 bases short, with 22 bases between. This CDR3 has 15 residues.

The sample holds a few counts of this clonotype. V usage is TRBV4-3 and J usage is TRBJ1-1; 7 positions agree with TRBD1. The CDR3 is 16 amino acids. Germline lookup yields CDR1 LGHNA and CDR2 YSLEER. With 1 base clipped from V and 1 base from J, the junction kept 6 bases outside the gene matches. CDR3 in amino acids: CASSQVGRTGNTEAFF. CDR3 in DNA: TGCGCCAGCAGCCAAGTGGGGAGGACAGGGAACACTGAAGCTTTCTTT.

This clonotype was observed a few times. CDR3: CSARVFEGSSYNEQFF. The CDR3 DNA reads TGCAGTGCTAGGGTCTTCGAGGGGTCCTCCTACAATGAGCAGTTCTTC. The chain links TRBV20-1 to TRBJ2-1; the D call may be TRBD1 or TRBD2 (5 bases each). Germline loops: CDR1 DFQATT, CDR2 SNEGSKA (reference sequence). The CDR3 runs 16 residues. V lost 3 bases, J lost 0 bases, and 15 bases lay in between.

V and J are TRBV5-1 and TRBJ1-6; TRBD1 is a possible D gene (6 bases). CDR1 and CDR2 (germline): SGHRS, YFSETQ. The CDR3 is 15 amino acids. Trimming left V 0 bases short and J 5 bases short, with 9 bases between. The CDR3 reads CASSLEGVHNSPLHF. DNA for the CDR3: TGCGCCAGCAGCTTGGAGGGGGTACATAATTCACCCCTCCACTTT.